This T cell receptor beta chain originates from a study of OX40 agonist ivuxolimab in advanced cancers. Some background on the complete study: The costimulatory receptor OX40 (CD134) was targeted by ivuxolimab, a fully human IgG2 agonistic monoclonal antibody. Intravenous ivuxolimab was administered to patients every 2 weeks at six dose levels: 0.01, 0.1, 0.3, 1.5, 3 and 10 mg/kg. Of the approximately 54 patients in dose escalation, 19 had hepatocellular carcinoma, roughly 15 had melanoma, 9 had renal cell carcinoma and 9 had head and neck cancer. A male proportion of under 85% and a mean age of about 60 years, ranging from roughly 23 to 80, were recorded for the dose-escalation cohort. Prior anti-PD-1, anti-PD-L1 or anti-CTLA-4 therapy was permitted, and checkpoint inhibitors had been received by roughly 42% of dose-escalation patients. Partial responses occurred in three dose-escalation patients, of whom one had hepatocellular carcinoma and two had cutaneous melanoma. Peripheral TCRbeta sequencing was intended to test whether TCR sequence diversity was altered and clonal T-cell expansion was caused by ivuxolimab. The monotherapy dose-escalation portion (N ≈ 50 patients) of the phase I ivuxolimab trial is reported in the paper.

Overall results and qualifications from the work: Low levels of normalized T-cell clonal expansion were also seen in some patients who did not respond. After ivuxolimab, CD8+ T cells had more expanded clones than CD4+ T cells on average. The antigen specificity of the clonally expanded peripheral T cells was not determined. Clonal expansion of both CD4+ and CD8+ blood T cells was observed from baseline to week 6 at doses 0.1 to 3.0 mg/kg. Partial responders in the 0.1-3.0 mg/kg groups had among the lowest normalized peripheral clonal expansion, especially among CD8+ T cells.

Patients with autoimmune disease history or receiving systemic immunosuppression were excluded from the trial. In every dose cohort, peripheral blood was drawn for TCR sequencing at baseline, cycle 4 day 1, and cycle 7 day 1. Samples were obtained from an open-label, multicenter, first-in-human phase I dose-escalation trial of ivuxolimab. Adults with locally advanced or metastatic melanoma, renal cell carcinoma, hepatocellular carcinoma or head and neck squamous cell carcinoma were enrolled in the trial. Before TCR sequencing, CD4+ and CD8+ T cells were separately sorted from peripheral blood. Genomic DNA was extracted from sorted cells for sequencing of the TCRbeta CDR3 region. The immunoSEQ Assay was used to sequence the TCRbeta CDR3 regions. TCRdb mirrors the immuneACCESS table, restricted to in-frame sequences. Some clones are absent from its copies; in checked studies, under half trace to an unresolved V gene, and the reason for the others is unknown. For this sample the table gives around 31,000 clones, of which 90% were detected only once. The biggest ten clones account for roughly 29% of the sample.

To note about this clone: Its target antigen remains unknown. No much larger clonotype is one base removed from it; base qualities were not supplied.

Trimming removed 2 bases from V and 0 bases from J, leaving 19 bases between the germline ends. Taken from cysteine to phenylalanine, the CDR3 has 18 residues. The retained sequence is limited to the CDR3, 54 bases, with the frame set at the first base. The germline V gene gives CDR1 as MNHNS and CDR2 as SASEGT. The sequence was collected from an adult with an advanced solid tumor such as melanoma, head and neck, liver or kidney cancer. The material was CD4+ or CD8+ T cells sorted from blood, obtained in a trial of the OX40 agonist ivuxolimab. The chain employs TRBV6-1 and TRBJ1-1; a tentative D call is TRBD1 (5 bases match). The CDR3 sequence is CASSETGNFWGMNTEAFF. The bases are TGTGCCAGCAGTGAAACTGGCAATTTTTGGGGGATGAACACTGAAGCTTTCTTT.